This TCR beta chain was captured in a study of blood T cell repertoires in COVID-19 (dated by TCRdb to about 2020). Background for the entire study: Collaborator samples came from the United States, Italy and Spain and covered acute and convalescent phases of COVID-19. The material from the prospective study consisted of cDNA or gDNA derived from T cells, B-cell-depleted T cells, or PBMCs. Deeply sampled blood TCRbeta repertoires from subjects exposed to, actively infected with, or recovered from COVID-19 were included in the dataset. The repertoires were made available in a free public database intended to serve as a resource for research on the immune response to SARS-CoV-2. Samples were obtained from the ongoing ImmuneRACE study (first 160 participants) and from about 1,300 subjects provided by 6 global collaborators. Nearly every sample came with metadata listing a de-identified subject ID, COVID-19 status, age in years and sex. Where HLA class I and class II types were available, the types were taken from metadata supplied by the sample provider, not from assay-based typing. What the study reported, not specific to this receptor: The quantity of clinical and demographic metadata differed by source and by participant and was supplied without curation.

The germline V gene yields MDHEN for CDR1 and SYDVKM for CDR2. Inclusive of the bounding cysteine and phenylalanine, the CDR3 is 14 residues long. Only CDR3 DNA is held: 42 bases, read in frame from base 1. V gives up 5 bases and J gives up 9 bases, and the segment between their germline ends measures 17 bases. Collaborating institutions collected whole blood in K2EDTA tubes following their own protocols. For TCRbeta analysis, collaborator samples were shipped as frozen whole blood, as isolated PBMCs, or as DNA extracted from either sample type. TCRbeta CDR3 regions were amplified from genomic DNA using the immunoSEQ Assay, a bias-controlled multiplex PCR. As for the authors' bioinformatics: Within the assay, amplification of reference gene primers was used to estimate how many nucleated cells each sample contained. To quantify the absolute abundance of each unique TCRbeta CDR3 rearrangement, sequence reads were collapsed and filtered. For each sample, productive Simpson clonality was calculated as the square root of Simpson's diversity index across productive rearrangements. In its TCRdb copy, this immuneACCESS table keeps in-frame sequences only and misses some clones. Where compared with another copy, unresolved V genes explain less than half of these, and the others have no known cause. V and J calls and clone size follow that table, whereas D and trimming were derived from the DNA. In this sample the table shows 200,000 to 300,000 clones, around 88% of which occur a single time. Over 1.2% of the sample goes to the ten largest clones.

For this clone: Its antigen is still unknown. No qualities accompany the bases; no much larger clone lies one base away.

This sequence originates from a man aged 80 or over with acute or convalescent COVID-19. This receptor chain uses TRBV28 and TRBJ2-1, with TRBD2 perhaps the D gene, on 8 matching bases. The material sequenced was peripheral blood. The sequenced DNA: TGTGCCAGCAGTCCCCCCGGGAGGGGGCGTGAGCAGTTCTTC. It codes for CASSPPGRGREQFF.